These T cell receptor beta chains were read from a single sample in a study of blood T cell repertoires in COVID-19. This table comes from immunoSEQ multiplex PCR, and its TCRdb copy is limited to in-frame clones, with some not included. The sample has approximately 110,000 clones; 65% to 90% are singletons. The sample taken for sequencing was peripheral blood. All receptors derive from an older man with acute or convalescent COVID-19. Both conserved end residues are part of each CDR3. The D gene is left open where the match is weak. Clone size is given for some rows only: seen once, a few or many times, or a class if the clone is expanded.

v_gene	j_gene	d_gene	abundance	CDR3aa	CDR3nt
TRBV25-1	TRBJ2-1	TRBD2	NA	CASSRMTSGSGEQFF	TGTGCCAGCAGCCGAATGACTAGCGGGAGTGGTGAGCAGTTCTTC
TRBV6-4	TRBJ2-1	TRBD1	few	CASSDPGQGFNEQFF	TGTGCCAGCAGTGACCCGGGACAGGGTTTCAATGAGCAGTTCTTC
TRBV5-1	TRBJ2-3	TRBD1	NA	CASSLGTGASTDTQYF	TGCGCCAGCAGCTTGGGGACAGGGGCTAGCACAGATACGCAGTATTTT
TRBV20-1	TRBJ2-3	TRBD1	NA	CSASLLSGTGVTDTQYF	TGCAGTGCTAGTCTTTTGAGCGGGACAGGGGTCACAGATACGCAGTATTTT
TRBV6-5	TRBJ2-1	NA	few	CASSYSLTKYNEQFF	TGTGCCAGCAGTTACTCGCTGACAAAATACAATGAGCAGTTCTTC
TRBV18	TRBJ2-2	TRBD1	NA	CASSPLGQGRAGELFF	TGTGCCAGCTCACCCCTCGGACAGGGACGGGCCGGGGAGCTGTTTTTT
TRBV24-1	TRBJ2-2	TRBD1	NA	CATSDGQGVTGELFF	TGTGCCACCAGTGATGGACAGGGGGTAACCGGGGAGCTGTTTTTT
TRBV7-2	TRBJ2-7	TRBD1	NA	CASSRTGTSYEQYF	TGTGCCAGCAGCCGGACAGGGACTTCCTACGAGCAGTACTTC
TRBV6-6	TRBJ2-1	TRBD1	NA	CATRPGQGGGEQFF	TGTGCCACCCGACCGGGACAGGGCGGTGGTGAGCAGTTCTTC
TRBV7-3	TRBJ2-2	TRBD1	NA	CASSTTGGLNTGELFF	TGTGCCAGCAGCACGACAGGGGGCCTGAACACCGGGGAGCTGTTTTTT